This entry is about one T cell receptor beta chain. Produced via immunoSEQ multiplex PCR; TCRdb's table is partial and in-frame only. The sample holds 55,000 or so clones, 92% seen once. These data are taken from a study of T cell changes during pregnancy in multiple sclerosis. V was clipped by 6 bases and J by 5 bases; unmatched bases: 10. This CDR3 spans 16 amino acids. Germline loops: CDR1 SEHNR, CDR2 FQNEAQ (reference sequence). Sequencing was performed on CD4+ T cells from peripheral blood mononuclear cells, taken after pregnancy. The chain couples TRBV7-9 to TRBJ1-6; 7 nucleotides align to TRBD1. The origin of this receptor is a female donor with multiple sclerosis, enrolled in a pregnancy study. CDR3 sequence: CASRAETGTHNSPLHF. CDR3 nucleotides: TGTGCCAGCAGAGCGGAGACAGGGACTCATAATTCACCCCTCCACTTT.